This TCR beta chain was identified during a study of cytomegalovirus exposure and HLA in healthy donors. Study observations and caveats: Rare TCR sequences predominated, though certain public TCRs were found in many donors.

The PCR was carried out with 60 Vbeta primers and 13 Jbeta primers. TCRdb's table, derived via immunoSEQ multiplex PCR, lists solely in-frame clones and lacks some. The repertoire holds about 77,000 clones, with approximately 75% as singletons. Details on this clone: Its specificity is not known.

V was clipped by 0 bases and J by 4 bases, with 5 bases between them. Germline V CDR1 and CDR2: SGDLS, YYNGEE. This CDR3 contains 13 residues. Source material: PBMCs. The V and J genes are TRBV9 and TRBJ1-3, with D unclear. The TCR sequence derives from a woman in her forties in good health and CMV-seronegative. CDR3 bases: TGTGCCAGCAGCGTAGCCCTAGGAAACACCATATATTTT. Translation gives CASSVALGNTIYF.